The rows below give T cell receptor beta chains drawn from one sample of a study of beta chain features in type 1 diabetes. Libraries were prepared by immunoSEQ multiplex PCR; TCRdb keeps only in-frame clonotypes and omits some of them. Among tens of thousands of clones listed, roughly 34% were seen once. Sample: stem cell memory CD4+ T cells from blood. These receptors all come from a woman aged 18-30 years in good health. Both conserved end residues are part of each CDR3.

length	V	J	CDR3
15	TRBV5-1	TRBJ1-1	CASSLGTGWDTEAFF
17	TRBV4-1	TRBJ2-1	CASSQDPRRGENNEQFF
12	TRBV30	TRBJ1-3	CAWRGGGNTIYF
12	TRBV6-6	TRBJ1-2	CASTQGRAGYTF
14	TRBV2	TRBJ2-3	CASKTSGGTDTQYF
13	TRBV4-2	TRBJ1-2	CASSQDRGGGYTF
14	TRBV30	TRBJ2-3	CAWSRAGGIDTQYF
15	TRBV2	TRBJ2-2	CASSVGLAGLGELFF
19	TRBV5-6	TRBJ2-3	CASSNPGTSGRSYTDTQYF
13	TRBV6-1	TRBJ1-1	CASSRTANTEAFF
13	TRBV18	TRBJ1-2	CASSPPAGEGYTF
15	TRBV4-3	TRBJ2-5	CASSQAAGGRETQYF
15	TRBV7-9	TRBJ2-1	CASSLGSGGPYEQFF
14	TRBV5-1	TRBJ2-5	CASSPPGRIETQYF
15	TRBV7-8	TRBJ1-1	CASSWGTGGVTEAFF
15	TRBV9	TRBJ2-5	CASSVGTGDGETQYF
14	TRBV19	TRBJ2-2	CAGREGGSTGELFF
15	TRBV6-6	TRBJ1-5	CASSPGDSGNQPQHF
14	TRBV5-4	TRBJ2-3	CASSLGLREDTQYF
13	TRBV6-5	TRBJ1-1	CASSSPGAQAAFF
15	TRBV11-1	TRBJ2-5	CASSRTSGVGETQYF
15	TRBV30	TRBJ2-2	CAWRVQGLDTGELFF
15	TRBV27	TRBJ1-2	CASSLISGANYGYTF
17	TRBV6-1	TRBJ2-3	CASSGRLAVLSTDTQYF
16	TRBV18	TRBJ2-7	CASSPPDTPKSYEQYF
15	TRBV4-1	TRBJ1-2	CASSQPGQGNYGYTF
15	TRBV5-1	TRBJ2-1	CASRASGSSYNEQFF
14	TRBV5-1	TRBJ1-3	CASSLDRGGNTIYF
15	TRBV19	TRBJ2-4	CASTRTSGSRNIQYF
12	TRBV2	-	CAVRDSTYEQYF
14	TRBV7-3	TRBJ2-5	CASSPNGGQETQYF
16	TRBV19	TRBJ2-7	CASSNQDRAFSYEQYF
16	TRBV18	TRBJ1-2	CASSPLGRGANYGYTF
12	TRBV30	TRBJ1-2	CAWSSAGDGYTF
15	TRBV15	TRBJ1-2	CATSRDKTATYGYTF
17	TRBV5-1	TRBJ2-7	CASSLAKLTSRSYEQYF
18	TRBV30	TRBJ1-2	CAWIMKGPGQGPFYGYTF
15	TRBV7-3	TRBJ2-3	CASSPSGASTDTQYF